The 26 T cell receptor beta chains below all came from one sample that was sequenced in a study of metastatic and nonmetastatic thyroid tumors (dated by TCRdb to 2019 to 2021). None of the patients had been given any treatment before thyroid surgery. The library was obtained by PCR. The sequencer was an Illumina HiSeq 4000. Clones were called with MiXCR by TCRdb after fastp trimmed the public reads at Q25, and only in-frame beta chains were retained. The sample table contains tens of thousands of clones; only one count was recorded for approximately 20% of them. Over 9.5% of the sample goes to the ten largest clones. Input material: blood. The receptor source for this set is a female donor with papillary thyroid cancer or a benign thyroid nodule (not recorded which). Some clones in this sample may be carry-over from other donors' samples.

At least ten counts were recorded for this clone. V and J are TRBV5-1 and TRBJ2-1; D is perhaps TRBD2 (5 bases). This CDR3 spans 13 amino acids. Germline CDR1 is SGHRS and CDR2 is YFSETQ. V lost 6 bases and J 5 bases, leaving 12 bases between the germline ends. The CDR3 DNA follows: TGCGCCAGCACCCTCCAGGAGGACAATGAGCAGTTCTTC. Translation gives CASTLQEDNEQFF.

At least ten counts were recorded for this clone. The chain recombines TRBV7-6 with TRBJ2-5; the match to TRBD2 covers 14 bases. Germline assignment: CDR1 SGHVS and CDR2 FNYEAQ. Trimming took 5 bases from V and 7 from J; bases not matched to a gene: 6. This CDR3 region has 15 residues. CDR3 DNA sequence: TGTGCCAGCAGCACCAGACTAGCGGGAGGGGTGACCCAGTACTTC. It is translated as CASSTRLAGGVTQYF.

The CDR3 protein is CASSFWGSEQYF. CDR3 coding DNA: TGTGCCAGCAGTTTTTGGGGGAGCGAGCAGTACTTC. V usage is TRBV12-3 or TRBV12-4 and J usage is TRBJ2-7; D tentatively reads TRBD1 or TRBD2 (5 bases each). Trimming took off 3 bases at V and 6 bases at J, with 9 bases between the two ends. The CDR3 covers 12 residues.

In its sample, this clone was seen many times. The chain carries TRBV9 and TRBJ1-1; 9 bases fit TRBD1. The V gene end was trimmed by 3 bases and the J gene end by 11 bases; junction bases not matched to a gene: 8. There are 13 residues in the CDR3. Looked up from germline, CDR1 is SGDLS and CDR2 is YYNGEE. The DNA for the CDR3 is TGTGCCAGCAGCGACGGACAGGGGCTGGACGCTTTCTTT. It yields the protein CASSDGQGLDAFF.

This clone has ten or more counts. J is TRBJ2-2 and V is TRBV5-1; TRBD2 aligns across 8 bases. The CDR3 consists of 14 residues. CDR1 is SGHRS and CDR2 is YFSETQ in the germline V gene. V was pared by 6 bases and J by 7 bases, with 8 bases of the junction left unmatched. The CDR3 protein is CASMMTGGFGELFF. The CDR3 region has the DNA TGCGCCAGCATGATGACGGGAGGGTTCGGGGAGCTGTTTTTT.

This clone was seen ten or more times. This chain connects TRBV24-1 to TRBJ2-5, with 15 bases lining up with TRBD2. Germline CDR1 KGHDR, CDR2 SFDVKD. The CDR3 loop spans 19 amino acids. V lost 4 bases, J lost 2 bases, and 10 bases stayed unmatched. The DNA for the CDR3 is TGTGCCACCAGTGACCGATCGGGACTAGCGGGAGGTCCTCAAGAGACCCAGTACTTC. Its protein product is CATSDRSGLAGGPQETQYF.

The gene calls are TRBV5-1 and TRBJ2-1; 16 nucleotides align to TRBD2. Trimming removed 5 bases from V and 4 bases from J; junction bases left unmatched: 6. Germline V lookup: CDR1 SGHRS, CDR2 YFSETQ. The CDR3 runs 17 residues. CDR3 bases: TGCGCCAGCAGACCGGGACTAGCGGGAGGGCCGTACAATGAGCAGTTCTTC. Protein product: CASRPGLAGGPYNEQFF.

This chain links TRBV6-2 or TRBV6-3 with TRBJ1-6; D not certain. The CDR3 loop spans 14 amino acids. CDR1 and CDR2 (germline): MNHEY, SVGEGT. The V gene lost 9 bases and the J gene lost 18 bases, with 27 bases spanning the gap. CDR3 bases: TGTGCCAGTAGTCAAAATCCAGAAAACAGCAGCCCCCACTTT. Protein product: CASSQNPENSSPHF.

This clone was picked up a small number of times. Mismatch with germline at one junction end may stem from a read error. The DNA of the CDR3 is TGTGCCAGCAGCTTAGGAGCCGGTACAGGGGGCTTTGATACGCATTATTTT. Protein product: CASSLGAGTGGFDTHYF. V usage is TRBV11-1 and J usage is TRBJ2-3; 9 nucleotides match TRBD1. CDR1 is SGHAT, CDR2 FQDESV, per germline (reference sequence). The CDR3 covers 17 residues.

This clone ranks as medium-sized. J is TRBJ2-6 and V is TRBV6-4, with D uncertain. V lost 0 bases to trimming and J lost 0 bases, with 6 bases between them. Germline CDR1 and CDR2: MRHNA and SNTAGT. The length of the CDR3 is 16 residues. CDR3 in DNA: TGTGCCAGCAGTGACTCACGCGGCTCTGGGGCCAACGTCCTGACTTTC. Translating gives CASSDSRGSGANVLTF.

Of note for this clone: The junction and the germline gene differ at one end; a read error may be behind it. The chain carries TRBV12-3 or TRBV12-4 and TRBJ2-7, with unresolved D. The CDR3 contains 15 residues. Written as DNA, the CDR3 is TGTGCCAACAGTCCCTACAAGACCGTTTTAGGGGAGCAGTACTTC. It codes for CANSPYKTVLGEQYF.

This clone was counted ten times or more. This sequence joins TRBV7-2 and TRBJ2-7; D unresolved. Trimming removed 1 base at V and 3 bases at J, with 10 bases between. This CDR3 is 14 amino acids long. The germline gives CDR1 SGHTA, CDR2 FQGNSA. The CDR3 reads CASSLGETLYEQYF. CDR3 DNA sequence: TGTGCCAGCAGCTTAGGGGAAACACTCTACGAGCAGTACTTC.

This clone was recorded a few times. This may come from a read error, since a much larger clone is one base off. The chain is built from TRBV6-1 and TRBJ2-5, with 7 positions matching TRBD2. This CDR3 spans 16 amino acids. CDR1 MNHNS and CDR2 SASEGT come from the germline V gene. The CDR3 loop is CASSEVGGNVQETQCF. The CDR3 bases are TGTGCCAGCAGTGAAGTGGGAGGGAACGTCCAAGAGACCCAGTGCTTC.

In this sample, this clone turned up many times. The chain has TRBV3-1 and TRBJ2-3; tentatively, D is TRBD1 (6 bases). Between the trimmed V and J ends, which lost 1 base and 6 bases, there was a span of 8 bases. This CDR3 contains 13 residues. The germline gives CDR1 LGHDT, CDR2 YNNKEL (reference sequence). The CDR3 spells CASSQVRGDTQYF. The DNA of the CDR3 is TGTGCCAGCAGCCAAGTAAGGGGGGATACGCAGTATTTT.

This clone was counted only a few times. The CDR3 DNA is TGTGCCACCAGACTAGCGGGAGACAGTGATGAGCAGTTCTTC. Residues: CATRLAGDSDEQFF. The chain couples TRBV24-1 to TRBJ2-1, with 11 bases that match TRBD2. Per the germline V gene, CDR1 is KGHDR and CDR2 is SFDVKD. This CDR3 spans 14 amino acids. The trim removed 7 bases at V and 8 bases at J, leaving 6 bases unmatched.

The rearrangement uses TRBV13 and TRBJ2-7; D is perhaps TRBD1 or TRBD2 (5 bases each). The CDR3 covers 15 residues. Trimming removed 0 bases from V and 2 bases from J, with 11 bases in between. The germline V gene has CDR1 PRHDT and CDR2 FYEKMQ (reference sequence). The CDR3 here is CASSLGGAGAYEQYF. In DNA form, the CDR3 reads TGTGCCAGCAGCTTAGGAGGGGCGGGCGCCTACGAGCAGTACTTC.

The V call is TRBV6-1, the J call TRBJ2-7, with 7 bases lining up with TRBD1. The germline CDR1 and CDR2 sequences are MNHNS and SASEGT. J gave up 2 bases and V 11 bases, and 15 bases lay outside the gene matches. This CDR3 is 15 amino acids long. The CDR3 sequence: CAGTAPGQPTYEQYF. The CDR3 region has the DNA TGTGCCGGCACGGCCCCGGGACAGCCTACCTACGAGCAGTACTTC.

In its sample, this clone is medium-sized. The chain couples TRBV28 to TRBJ2-7; perhaps TRBD1 as D (5 bases). The CDR3 has 12 amino acids. CDR1 is MDHEN, CDR2 SYDVKM, per germline. V was trimmed by 6 bases and J by 3 bases, leaving 9 bases between them. CDR3 nucleotide sequence: TGTGCCAGCAGGAACAGGTACTACGAGCAGTACTTC. Residues: CASRNRYYEQYF.

This clone was seen more than once but under ten times. The chain carries TRBV25-1 and TRBJ2-5; 8 nucleotides align to TRBD1. Germline lookup yields CDR1 MGHDK and CDR2 SYGVNS. The CDR3 runs 15 residues. V trimming: 3 bases; J trimming: 6 bases; junction bases outside the gene matches: 9. CDR3 sequence (DNA): TGTGCCAGCAGTGAGACAGGGGTAGGGAGGCAGACCCAGTACTTC. Protein product: CASSETGVGRQTQYF.

This clone was counted ten times or more. This chain joins TRBV20-1 and TRBJ1-1; the D gene is possibly TRBD1 (5 bases). Trimming cost V 3 bases and J 4 bases, with 24 bases left between them. The germline gives CDR1 DFQATT, CDR2 SNEGSKA (reference sequence). The CDR3 is made up of 17 amino acids. The CDR3 spells CSASEPVAAGYFTEAFF. In DNA form, the CDR3 reads TGCAGTGCTAGTGAGCCGGTGGCGGCAGGGTACTTCACTGAAGCTTTCTTT.

The genes are TRBV20-1 and TRBJ1-1; D gene ambiguous. Per the germline V gene, CDR1 is DFQATT and CDR2 is SNEGSKA (reference sequence). V dropped 3 bases and J dropped 11 bases, with 19 bases sitting between them. The CDR3 spans 13 residues. The CDR3, as DNA: TGCAGTGCTAGTTCGGGTCAGGTTAGGGCGGCTTTCTTT. This sequence encodes CSASSGQVRAAFF.

This clone occurred many times. The chain combines TRBV12-3 or TRBV12-4 with TRBJ1-1; 10 nucleotides line up with TRBD1. CDR3 length equals 14 residues. V shed 3 bases, J shed 6 bases, and the junction held 4 bases outside the gene matches. CDR3 region: CASSFETGGPEAFF. Written as DNA, the CDR3 is TGTGCCAGCAGTTTTGAGACAGGGGGCCCTGAAGCTTTCTTT.

This clone was seen repeatedly, ten times or more. The chain employs TRBV7-3 and TRBJ2-2; D not resolved. CDR3 length equals 13 residues. Germline V CDR1 and CDR2: SGHTA, FQGTGA. V lost 1 base and J lost 4, with 4 bases in between. CDR3 loop: CASSLRGTGELFF. CDR3 bases: TGTGCCAGCAGCTTAAGGGGCACCGGGGAGCTGTTTTTT.

The chain links TRBV7-9 to TRBJ1-2; the match to TRBD1 covers 8 bases. Trimming at V came to 4 bases and at J to 9 bases, leaving 10 bases not matched to a gene. The CDR3 contains 14 residues. Germline CDR1 and CDR2: SEHNR and FQNEAQ (reference sequence). The CDR3 loop is CASSSSVTGVSYTF. The CDR3 nucleotides are TGTGCCAGCAGCTCGTCCGTGACAGGGGTTAGCTACACCTTC.

In its sample, this clone was seen many times. The chain uses TRBV10-1 and TRBJ2-3; D gene ambiguous. CDR3 length equals 14 residues. V was cut by 0 bases and J by 3 bases, with 7 bases left in between. The V gene's germline CDR1 is WNHNN and CDR2 SYGVQD (reference sequence). The CDR3 DNA sequence: TGCGCCAGCAGTGAGTCGGGTCAGACAGATACGCAGTATTTT. Translation: CASSESGQTDTQYF.

This clone showed up just a few times. The germline gene is not matched at one end of the junction; a read error may be the cause. V gene TRBV6-1 combines with J gene TRBJ1-5; possible D gene TRBD1, 5 bases. Germline lookup yields CDR1 MNHNS and CDR2 SASEGT. The CDR3 runs 14 residues. The CDR3 DNA follows: TGTGCCAGCATCATCGACAGACTCAATCATCCCCAGCATTTT. The encoded protein is CASIIDRLNHPQHF.